This TCR beta chain originates from a study of T cells in tuberculosis. Germline V CDR1 and CDR2: LGHNT, FRNRAP. The CDR3 spans 20 residues. V gave up 9 bases and J gave up 0 bases, with 31 bases separating them. About this clone: Its antigen is not known.

Study-level results: Smaller alpha distances in active tuberculosis partly reflected shorter CDR3-alpha lengths. A GMM-specific repertoire classifier reached around 85% accuracy, AUROC 0.85 to 0.95. Selection depended on which cryopreserved specimens were available.

Assay used: immunoSEQ multiplex PCR; TCRdb lists only in-frame clones, some missing. This sample has under 45,000 clones; approximately 95% occur once, and the top ten carry roughly 3.5%. This chain links TRBV12-5 with TRBJ2-3; D gene unclear. Sequencing used PBMCs. The sequence was obtained from a donor between 10 and 35 years old with latent tuberculosis or without tuberculosis infection. The CDR3 DNA sequence: TGTGCTAGCGTTCCTACCCTCCTGGCCGGGTTGCGACCTAGCACAGATACGCAGTATTTT. It is translated as CASVPTLLAGLRPSTDTQYF.